These T cell receptor beta chains were read from a single sample in a study of early stage breast cancer tumors. Sequencing used immunoSEQ multiplex PCR; TCRdb keeps in-frame clones, though not all of them. Of fewer than 80,000 clones listed, more than 70% were seen once; the top ten hold approximately 4.8%. Sequencing was carried out using blood. The receptors originated from a person aged 40 to 49 with breast cancer. CDR3s include the opening cysteine and the closing phenylalanine or tryptophan. D genes are given only for firm matches. The listing skips clone size in some rows; elsewhere it reads once, few, many or a size class.

. TRBJ2-7 . TRBV5-1 TGCGCCAGCAGCTTGGGGGCGGGATGGGACGAGCAGTACTTC CASSLGAGWDEQYF
. TRBJ1-2 few TRBV5-1 TGCGCCAGCAGCTTGGTTGGGGACTATGGCTACACCTTC CASSLVGDYGYTF
. TRBJ1-5 . TRBV19 TGTGCCAGTAGTTCCGACGGTAGCAATCAGCCCCAGCATTTT CASSSDGSNQPQHF
. TRBJ1-1 . TRBV18 TGTGCCAGCTCACCGGGGGGGGCTGACACTGAAGCTTTCTTT CASSPGGADTEAFF
TRBD2 TRBJ2-2 . TRBV19 TGTGCCAGTAGTAAACCTAGCGGGCGCCCAGGGGAGCTGTTTTTT CASSKPSGRPGELFF
. TRBJ1-1 . TRBV18 TGTGCCAGCTCACCTTTGGGGCCTGAAGCTTTCTTT CASSPLGPEAFF
. TRBJ2-6 . TRBV19 TGTGCCAGTAGTTCCCGGGGCTCTGGGGCCAACGTCCTGACTTTC CASSSRGSGANVLTF
. TRBJ1-1 few TRBV7-9 TGTGCCAGCAGCAGCAGGGGAGGGCAGAACACTGAAGCTTTCTTT CASSSRGGQNTEAFF
TRBD2 TRBJ2-1 . TRBV2 TGTGCCAGCAGCTTAGGGGGTAGCGGGAGGGCGCGTAGCGAGCAGTTCTTC CASSLGGSGRARSEQFF
TRBD1 TRBJ1-4 . TRBV11-2 TGTGCCAGCAGTTTGGCGGAGACAGGGGTTAAACTGTTTTTT CASSLAETGVKLFF
TRBD1 TRBJ1-1 . TRBV5-6 TGTGCCAGCAGCACCCCTCGGACAGGGATGAACACTGAAGCTTTCTTT CASSTPRTGMNTEAFF
TRBD2 TRBJ2-1 . TRBV25-1 TGTGCCAGCCGGCCGGAGGGGCGGGAGGACAATGAGCAGTTCTTC CASRPEGREDNEQFF
TRBD2 TRBJ2-1 . TRBV10-3 TGTGCCATCAGTGCCACCGCACTAGCGGGCTTAGGAAATGAGCAGTTCTTC CAISATALAGLGNEQFF
. TRBJ1-1 . TRBV5-1 TGCGCCAGCAGCTTTGGAGCTGAAGCTTTCTTT CASSFGAEAFF
. TRBJ2-2 few TRBV19 TGTGCCAGTAGCCCGACTAGACGGAACACCGGGGAGCTGTTTTTT CASSPTRRNTGELFF
TRBD2 TRBJ2-1 . TRBV11-3 TGTGCCAGCAGCTTGACTAGCGGGAGTGGTAATGAGCAGTTCTTC CASSLTSGSGNEQFF
. TRBJ2-1 . TRBV7-9 TGTGCCAGCAGCGGAGAGATGGGGCCCAATGAGCAGTTCTTC CASSGEMGPNEQFF
. TRBJ2-2 . TRBV19 TGTGCCAGTAGTAAAGGTCCCGGGGAGCTGTTTTTT CASSKGPGELFF
TRBD2 TRBJ2-7 . TRBV6-1 TGTGCCAGCAATCATAGGGCGAGCGGGAGCTACGAGCAGTACTTC CASNHRASGSYEQYF
. TRBJ1-2 . TRBV6-1 TGTGCCAGCAGGGAGGGACCATTCAATTACTATGGCTACACCTTC CASREGPFNYYGYTF
TRBD1 TRBJ1-2 . TRBV28 TGTGCCAGCAGTTTTTTTCGGACAGGGGGCGCCTATGGCTACACCTTC CASSFFRTGGAYGYTF
. TRBJ2-3 . TRBV5-1 TGCGCCAGCAGCTTTAACGGGGGATACACAGATACGCAGTATTTT CASSFNGGYTDTQYF
. TRBJ1-3 . TRBV7-2 TGTGCCAGCAGCTCGAACTCCGGAAACACCATATATTTT CASSSNSGNTIYF
. TRBJ2-7 . TRBV4-1 TGCGCCAGCAGCCAAGTACCAGGGTTCGAGCAGTACTTC CASSQVPGFEQYF
TRBD1 TRBJ2-7 . TRBV7-9 TGTGCCAGCAGCGCACAGGGGGCGAACGAGCAGTACTTC CASSAQGANEQYF
. TRBJ2-1 . TRBV7-8 TGTGCCAGCAGCTTAGACGGGAACAATGAGCAGTTCTTC CASSLDGNNEQFF
TRBD1 TRBJ1-1 . TRBV27 TGTGCCAGCAGTTTATTGACAGGGGGCGGAATCACTGAAGCTTTCTTT CASSLLTGGGITEAFF
TRBD1 TRBJ2-4 few TRBV27 TGTGCCAGCAGTGGGACAGGGGATATAGCCAAAAACATTCAGTACTTC CASSGTGDIAKNIQYF
TRBD1 TRBJ1-1 . TRBV28 TGTGCCAGCAGTACATCGGGACAGGGGGTGGCCTCAAGGGCTGAAGCTTTCTTT CASSTSGQGVASRAEAFF
TRBD1 TRBJ1-1 once TRBV19 TGTGCCAGTAGTGAGCGGACAGGGGGGTGGACTGAAGCTTTCTTT CASSERTGGWTEAFF
TRBD2 TRBJ2-1 . TRBV30 TGTGCCTCCTGCCCGGGACTAGCGGGAGGAGGGAATGAGCAGTTCTTC CASCPGLAGGGNEQFF
. TRBJ2-7 . TRBV27 TGTGCCAGCAGTTCGGGACTTAGCTCCTACGAGCAGTACTTC CASSSGLSSYEQYF
TRBD2 TRBJ2-7 . TRBV18 TGTGCCAGCTCACTGCAAACTAGCGGGGGCGTGCCTTACGAGCAGTACTTC CASSLQTSGGVPYEQYF
. TRBJ1-5 . TRBV5-6 TGTGCCAGCAGCGAGGGCCTGTATAGCAATCAGCCCCAGCATTTT CASSEGLYSNQPQHF
TRBD1 TRBJ2-3 . TRBV18 TGTGCCAGCTCACCGCGGACAGGGGGAGGAGATACGCAGTATTTT CASSPRTGGGDTQYF
. TRBJ2-3 . TRBV5-1 TGCGCCAGCAGCACACAGGGGGGGGGCACAGATACGCAGTATTTT CASSTQGGGTDTQYF
. TRBJ2-6 . TRBV10-3 TGTGCCTCCTACGAGTCTGGGGCCAACGTCCTGACTTTC CASYESGANVLTF
. TRBJ2-7 . TRBV28 TGTGCCAGCAGTTTAAATCCACAGTCAAACTACGAGCAGTACTTC CASSLNPQSNYEQYF
TRBD2 TRBJ2-4 . TRBV5-1 TGCGCCAGCAGCCCCGGACTAGCGGGAGGATACTTCAAAAACATTCAGTACTTC CASSPGLAGGYFKNIQYF